This T cell receptor (beta chain) is drawn from a study of blood T cell repertoires in COVID-19. On the study more broadly: Samples taken during acute and convalescent COVID-19 were collected in the United States, Italy and Spain.

Here immunoSEQ multiplex PCR was the method, and the copy in TCRdb shows in-frame clones only, minus some. The sample consists of more than 95,000 clones, roughly 74% of them appearing once. This clone was picked up a small number of times. Per the germline V gene, CDR1 is MRHNA and CDR2 is SNTAGT. V shed 2 bases and J 1 base; nucleotides not matched to a gene: 4. The CDR3 sequence is 16 residues long. Source material: peripheral blood. The TCR sequence derives from a man aged 55 to 69 with acute or convalescent COVID-19. The rearrangement links TRBV6-4 to TRBJ1-5, with 8 bases aligning to TRBD1. The CDR3 protein is CASSDADRESNQPQHF. CDR3 bases: TGTGCCAGCAGTGACGCGGACAGGGAAAGCAATCAGCCCCAGCATTTT.